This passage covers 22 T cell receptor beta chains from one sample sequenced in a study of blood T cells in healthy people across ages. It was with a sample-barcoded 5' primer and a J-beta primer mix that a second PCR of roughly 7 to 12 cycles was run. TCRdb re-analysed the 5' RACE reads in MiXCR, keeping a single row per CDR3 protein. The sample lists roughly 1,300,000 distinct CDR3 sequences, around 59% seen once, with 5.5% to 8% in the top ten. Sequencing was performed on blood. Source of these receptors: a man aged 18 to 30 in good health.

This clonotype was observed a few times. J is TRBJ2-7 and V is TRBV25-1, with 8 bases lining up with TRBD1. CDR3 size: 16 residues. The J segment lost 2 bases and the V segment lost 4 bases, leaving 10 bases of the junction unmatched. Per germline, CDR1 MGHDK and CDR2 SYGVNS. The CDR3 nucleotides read TGTGCCAGCAGTGCCACGCCGACAGGGGCCACCTACGAGCAGTACTTC. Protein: CASSATPTGATYEQYF.

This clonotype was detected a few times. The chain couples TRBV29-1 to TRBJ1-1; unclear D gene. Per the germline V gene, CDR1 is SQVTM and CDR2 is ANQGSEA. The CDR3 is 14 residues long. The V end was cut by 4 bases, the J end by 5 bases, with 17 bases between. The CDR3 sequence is CSVGFVLRDTEAFF. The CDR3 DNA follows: TGCAGCGTTGGGTTCGTCCTAAGGGATACTGAAGCTTTCTTT.

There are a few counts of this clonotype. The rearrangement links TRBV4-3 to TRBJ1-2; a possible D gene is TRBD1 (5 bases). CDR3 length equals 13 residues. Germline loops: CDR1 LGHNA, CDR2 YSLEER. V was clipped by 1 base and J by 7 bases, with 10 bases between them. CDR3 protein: CASSQAQGVGYTF. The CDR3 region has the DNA TGCGCCAGCAGCCAAGCCCAGGGAGTTGGCTACACCTTC.

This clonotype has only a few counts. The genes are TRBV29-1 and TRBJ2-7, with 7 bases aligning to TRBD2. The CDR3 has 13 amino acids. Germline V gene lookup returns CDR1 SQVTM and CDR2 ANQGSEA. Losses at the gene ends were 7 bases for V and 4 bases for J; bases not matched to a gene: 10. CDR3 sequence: CSAVAGLEYEQYF. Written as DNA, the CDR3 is TGCAGCGCTGTAGCGGGCTTGGAGTACGAGCAGTACTTC.

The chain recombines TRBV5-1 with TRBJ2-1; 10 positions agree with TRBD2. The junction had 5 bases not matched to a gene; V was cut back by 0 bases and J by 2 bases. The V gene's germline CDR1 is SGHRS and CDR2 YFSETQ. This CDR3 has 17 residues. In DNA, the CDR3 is TGCGCCAGCAGCTTGGCTCCAGCGGGAGGGACCTACAATGAGCAGTTCTTC. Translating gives CASSLAPAGGTYNEQFF.

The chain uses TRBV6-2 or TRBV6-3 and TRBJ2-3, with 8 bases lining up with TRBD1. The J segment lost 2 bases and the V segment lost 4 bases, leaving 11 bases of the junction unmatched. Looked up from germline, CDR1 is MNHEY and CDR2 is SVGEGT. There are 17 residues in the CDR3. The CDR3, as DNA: TGTGCCAGCAGTTCCCTAAGACAGGGGCCTTCCACAGATACGCAGTATTTT. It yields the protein CASSSLRQGPSTDTQYF.

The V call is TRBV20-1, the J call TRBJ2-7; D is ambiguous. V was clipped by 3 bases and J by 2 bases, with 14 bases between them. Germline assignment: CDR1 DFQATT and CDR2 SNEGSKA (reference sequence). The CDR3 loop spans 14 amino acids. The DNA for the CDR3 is TGCAGTGCTAGGAGCAGAGATAGGGCCTACGAGCAGTACTTC. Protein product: CSARSRDRAYEQYF.

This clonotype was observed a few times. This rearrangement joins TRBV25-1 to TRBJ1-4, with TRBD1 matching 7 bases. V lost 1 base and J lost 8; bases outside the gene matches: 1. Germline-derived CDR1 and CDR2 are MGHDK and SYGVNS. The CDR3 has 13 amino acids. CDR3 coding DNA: TGTGCCAGCAGTGAATTAGGGGGCGAAAAACTGTTTTTT. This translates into CASSELGGEKLFF.

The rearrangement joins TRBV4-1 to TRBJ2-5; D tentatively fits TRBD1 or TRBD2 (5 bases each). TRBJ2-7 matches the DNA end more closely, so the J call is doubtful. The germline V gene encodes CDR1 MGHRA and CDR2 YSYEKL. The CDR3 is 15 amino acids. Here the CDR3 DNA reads TGCGCCAGCAGCCAAGTTATGAGTGAGGGGTTCGAGCAGTACTTC. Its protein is CASSQVMSEGFEQYF.

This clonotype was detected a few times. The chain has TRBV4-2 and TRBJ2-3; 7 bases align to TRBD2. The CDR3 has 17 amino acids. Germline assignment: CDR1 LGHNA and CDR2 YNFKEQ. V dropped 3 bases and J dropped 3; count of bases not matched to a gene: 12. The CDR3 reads CASSQGVRLAATDTQYF. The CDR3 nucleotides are TGTGCCAGCAGCCAGGGTGTCCGGCTAGCGGCTACAGATACGCAGTATTTT.

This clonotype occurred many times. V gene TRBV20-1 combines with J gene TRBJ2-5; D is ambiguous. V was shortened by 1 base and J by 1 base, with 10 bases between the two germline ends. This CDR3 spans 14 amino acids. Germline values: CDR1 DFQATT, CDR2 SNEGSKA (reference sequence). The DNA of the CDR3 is TGCAGTGCTAGAGGCCTCTCCTCCCAAGAGACCCAGTACTTC. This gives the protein CSARGLSSQETQYF.

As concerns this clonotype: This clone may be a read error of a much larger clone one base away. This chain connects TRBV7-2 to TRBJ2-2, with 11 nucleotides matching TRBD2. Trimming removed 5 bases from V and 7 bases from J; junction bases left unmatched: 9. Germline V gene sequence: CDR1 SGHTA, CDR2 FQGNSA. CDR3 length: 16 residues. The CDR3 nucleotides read TGTGCCAGCAGCCCGGTCCTAGCGGGGGGTGTCGGGGAGCTGTTTTTT. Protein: CASSPVLAGGVGELFF.

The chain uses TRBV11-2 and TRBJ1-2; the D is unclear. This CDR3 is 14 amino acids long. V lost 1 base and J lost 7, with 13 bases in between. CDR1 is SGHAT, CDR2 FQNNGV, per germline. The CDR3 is CASSLVKAPLGYTF. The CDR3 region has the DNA TGTGCCAGCAGCTTAGTGAAGGCCCCGCTTGGCTACACCTTC.

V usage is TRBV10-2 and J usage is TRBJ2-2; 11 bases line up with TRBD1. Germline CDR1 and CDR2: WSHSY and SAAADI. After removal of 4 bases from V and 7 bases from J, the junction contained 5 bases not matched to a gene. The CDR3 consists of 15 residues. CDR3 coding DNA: TGCGCCAGCAGTGCGGGACAGGGGGGTTACGGGGAGCTGTTTTTT. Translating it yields CASSAGQGGYGELFF.

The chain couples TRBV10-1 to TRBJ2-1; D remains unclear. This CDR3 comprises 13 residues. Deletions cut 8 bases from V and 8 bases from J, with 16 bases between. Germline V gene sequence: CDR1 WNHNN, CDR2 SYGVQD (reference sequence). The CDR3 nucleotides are TGCGCCAGCTCCAGCCGTGTTGAGGATGAGCAGTTCTTC. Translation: CASSSRVEDEQFF.

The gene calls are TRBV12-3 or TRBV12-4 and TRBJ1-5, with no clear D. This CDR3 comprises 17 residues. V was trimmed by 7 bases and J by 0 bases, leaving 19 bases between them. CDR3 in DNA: TGTGCCAGCACTACCGACAAGCTGGTCTATAGCAATCAGCCCCAGCATTTT. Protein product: CASTTDKLVYSNQPQHF.

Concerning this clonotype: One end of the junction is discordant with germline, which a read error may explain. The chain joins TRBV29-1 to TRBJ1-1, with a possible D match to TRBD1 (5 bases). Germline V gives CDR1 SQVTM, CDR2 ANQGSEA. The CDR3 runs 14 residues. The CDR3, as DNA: TGCGGCGTCGCTCCATCGGGGGGGTACACTGAAGCTTTCTTT. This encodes CGVAPSGGYTEAFF.

The CDR3 sequence is CATSERQGERADTQYF. For the CDR3, the DNA is TGTGCCACCAGTGAGCGCCAGGGGGAAAGGGCAGATACGCAGTATTTT. The gene calls are TRBV24-1 and TRBJ2-3; TRBD1 agrees at 7 bases. The V and J ends lost 4 bases and 4 bases, in that order; junction bases with no gene match: 10. This CDR3 has 16 residues. Germline lookup yields CDR1 KGHDR and CDR2 SFDVKD.

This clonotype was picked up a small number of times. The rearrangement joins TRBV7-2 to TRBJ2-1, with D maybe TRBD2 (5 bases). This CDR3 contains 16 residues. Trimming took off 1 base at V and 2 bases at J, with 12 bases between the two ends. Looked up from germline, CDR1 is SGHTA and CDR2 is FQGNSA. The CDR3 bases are TGTGCCAGCAGCTTAGGGAGCGGATTGGCCTACAATGAGCAGTTCTTC. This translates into CASSLGSGLAYNEQFF.

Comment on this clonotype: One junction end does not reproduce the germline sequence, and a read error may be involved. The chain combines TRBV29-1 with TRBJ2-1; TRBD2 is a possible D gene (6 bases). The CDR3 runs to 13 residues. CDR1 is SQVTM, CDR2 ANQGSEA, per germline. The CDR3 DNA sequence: TGCAGCCTTGAACTAGCTAATTACAATGAGCAGTTCTTC. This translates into CSLELANYNEQFF.

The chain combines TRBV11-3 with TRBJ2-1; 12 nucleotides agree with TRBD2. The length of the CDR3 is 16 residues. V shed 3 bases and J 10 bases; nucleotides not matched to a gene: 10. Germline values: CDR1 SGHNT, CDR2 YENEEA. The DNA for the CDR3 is TGTGCCAGCAGCTTTCGGACTAGCGGGGCGTCAAACGAGCAGTTCTTC. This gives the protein CASSFRTSGASNEQFF. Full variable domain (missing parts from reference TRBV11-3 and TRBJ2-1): EAGVVQSPRYKIIEKKQPVAFWCNPISGHNTLYWYLQNLGQGPELLIRYENEEAVDDSQLPKDRFSAERLKGVDSTLKIQPAELGDSAVYLCASSFRTSGASNEQFFGPGTRLTVL.

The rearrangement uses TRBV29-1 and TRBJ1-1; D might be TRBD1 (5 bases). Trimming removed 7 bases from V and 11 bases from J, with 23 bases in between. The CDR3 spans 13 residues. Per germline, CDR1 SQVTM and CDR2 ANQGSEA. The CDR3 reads CSAPTSTAGDAFF. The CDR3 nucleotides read TGCAGCGCACCCACATCCACGGCGGGGGACGCTTTCTTT.